The 26 T cell receptor beta chains below all came from one sample that was sequenced in a study of shared clonotypes between healthy human individuals. Terminally differentiated effector memory CD45RA+ cells were excluded by CCR7 positive selection of CD45RO-negative cells. TCRdb keeps only in-frame clones here, not all; method: immunoSEQ multiplex PCR. Of millions of clones in the sample, less than 95% were seen once. The sequencing input was naive CD8+ T cells sorted from blood. Source of these receptors: a man between 18 and 35 years old in good health.

The chain has TRBV6-1 and TRBJ1-3; D is uncertain. Per germline, CDR1 MNHNS and CDR2 SASEGT. The CDR3 is 15 amino acids. Trimming took 3 bases from V and 0 from J, leaving 9 bases between them. As DNA, the CDR3 is TGTGCCAGCAGTGAGTGGGCCAGCTCTGGAAACACCATATATTTT. It specifies CASSEWASSGNTIYF.

The rearrangement links TRBV14 to TRBJ2-7; 8 bases are a match to TRBD1. The J segment lost 3 bases and the V segment lost 4 bases, leaving 5 bases of the junction unmatched. The CDR3 is 14 amino acids. In germline, CDR1 is SGHDN, CDR2 FVKESK. The CDR3 here is CASSPTGTGYEQYF. The CDR3 coding sequence is TGTGCCAGCAGCCCCACCGGGACAGGCTACGAGCAGTACTTC.

The chain recombines TRBV19 with TRBJ2-7, with 7 bases lining up with TRBD2. The V and J ends lost 0 bases and 6 bases, in that order; junction bases with no gene match: 8. This CDR3 has 15 residues. Germline V CDR1 and CDR2: LNHDA, SQIVND (reference sequence). In DNA, the CDR3 is TGTGCCAGTAGTATAGAAGGGTTCGGCGGGAGCGAGCAGTACTTC. Encoded protein: CASSIEGFGGSEQYF. The complete variable domain, with remaining parts taken from reference TRBV19 and TRBJ2-7, reads DGGITQSPKYLFRKEGQNVTLSCEQNLNHDAMYWYRQDPGQGLRLIYYSQIVNDFQKGDIAEGYSVSREKKESFPLTVTSAQKNPTAFYLCASSIEGFGGSEQYFGPGTRLTVT.

This clone was observed a handful of times. This sequence joins TRBV4-1 and TRBJ1-2, with TRBD1 as a possible D gene (5 bases). Looked up from germline, CDR1 is MGHRA and CDR2 is YSYEKL. The V end lost 0 bases, the J end lost 6 bases, and 11 bases lay between the germline ends. This CDR3 is 14 amino acids long. The DNA for the CDR3 is TGCGCCAGCAGCCAAGACGGGGGAGGGAATGGCTACACCTTC. Translating gives CASSQDGGGNGYTF.

Comments on this clone: The DNA is omitted, as the CDR3 cannot be located on it reliably, and the CDR3 follows TCRdb's listing. The chain is built from TRBV5-6 and TRBJ2-3. Germline CDR1 is SGHDT and CDR2 is YYEEEE. Including both end residues, the CDR3 is 14 amino acids long. CDR3 region: CASSFGPGTDTQYF.

Here the CDR3 reads CASSPYEGANSPLHF. CDR3 in DNA: TGTGCCAGCAGTCCTTATGAGGGCGCGAATTCACCCCTCCACTTT. The gene calls are TRBV27 and TRBJ1-6; D is ambiguous. Germline V gives CDR1 MNHEY, CDR2 SMNVEV (reference sequence). V was trimmed by 5 bases and J by 7 bases, leaving 15 bases between them. This CDR3 contains 15 residues.

The chain links TRBV18 to TRBJ1-5; TRBD1 is a possible D gene (6 bases). Germline CDR1 KGHSH, CDR2 LQKENI. V lost 3 bases and J lost 5, with 11 bases in between. This CDR3 is built from 14 residues. CDR3: CASSPGDTDQPQHF. CDR3 sequence (DNA): TGTGCCAGCTCACCGGGGGACACCGATCAGCCCCAGCATTTT.

V is TRBV29-1 and J is TRBJ2-5; 8 bases match TRBD1. From germline, CDR1 is SQVTM and CDR2 ANQGSEA. Germline trimming cut 2 bases from V and 0 bases from J; bases unmatched to any gene: 2. The CDR3 sequence is 14 residues long. CDR3 nucleotides: TGCAGCGTTGAAACAGGGGGGTACCAAGAGACCCAGTACTTC. It is translated as CSVETGGYQETQYF.

The rearrangement uses TRBV6-6 and TRBJ2-7; 11 bases align to TRBD2. The V gene's germline CDR1 is MNHNY and CDR2 SVGAGI (reference sequence). The CDR3 length is 16 residues. Trimming removed 2 bases from V and 4 bases from J; junction bases left unmatched: 7. Here the CDR3 reads CASSYPLAGGQYEQYF. The DNA for the CDR3 is TGTGCCAGCAGTTACCCCTTAGCGGGAGGGCAGTACGAGCAGTACTTC.

The V call is TRBV4-3, the J call TRBJ1-6, with 7 positions matching TRBD1. Per the germline V gene, CDR1 is LGHNA and CDR2 is YSLEER. J lost 9 bases, V lost 0 bases, and 8 bases had no gene match. This CDR3 has 16 amino acids. CDR3 protein: CASSQDWNRGGSPLHF. The CDR3 nucleotides read TGCGCCAGCAGCCAAGATTGGAACAGGGGAGGTTCACCCCTCCACTTT.

The chain has TRBV29-1 and TRBJ2-2, with D uncertain. Germline V gene lookup returns CDR1 SQVTM and CDR2 ANQGSEA. V lost 7 bases to trimming and J lost 4 bases, with 7 bases between them. The CDR3 spans 11 residues. The CDR3 sequence is CSGELTGELFF. CDR3 in DNA: TGCAGCGGAGAGCTCACCGGGGAGCTGTTTTTT.

This clone showed up just once. V usage is TRBV4-2 and J usage is TRBJ2-3; a possible D gene is TRBD2 (5 bases). The length of the CDR3 is 14 residues. In germline, CDR1 is LGHNA, CDR2 YNFKEQ. Between the trimmed V and J ends, which lost 4 bases and 1 base, there was a span of 9 bases. The CDR3 protein is CASSLGRGTDTQYF. The CDR3, as DNA: TGTGCCAGCAGCCTTGGGCGGGGCACAGATACGCAGTATTTT.

The chain is built from TRBV5-1 and TRBJ2-7, with D maybe TRBD2 (6 bases). This CDR3 has 14 residues. Germline lookup yields CDR1 SGHRS and CDR2 YFSETQ. Trimming removed 4 bases at V and 2 bases at J, with 13 bases between. The CDR3 protein is CASSPRLDAYEQYF. CDR3 sequence (DNA): TGCGCCAGCAGCCCTCGACTAGACGCCTACGAGCAGTACTTC.

This clone has only one observation. The same CDR3 can be traced to other DNA sequences in this sample. The chain recombines TRBV28 with TRBJ2-7, with 8 bases that match TRBD1. The junction had 3 bases not matched to a gene; V was cut back by 5 bases and J by 3 bases. Germline lookup yields CDR1 MDHEN and CDR2 SYDVKM. This CDR3 spans 13 amino acids. The CDR3 DNA is TGTGCCAGCAGTCCGGGACAGGTCTACGAGCAGTACTTC. Residues: CASSPGQVYEQYF.

The chain is built from TRBV5-1 and TRBJ1-4, with TRBD1 as a possible D gene (6 bases). Between the trimmed V and J ends, which lost 1 base and 5 bases, there was a span of 9 bases. Germline loops: CDR1 SGHRS, CDR2 YFSETQ. The CDR3 is made up of 14 amino acids. CDR3 DNA sequence: TGCGCCAGCAGCTTGTGGGGGCCGAATGAAAAACTGTTTTTT. It translates to CASSLWGPNEKLFF.

V usage is TRBV2 and J usage is TRBJ2-7; no definite D call. This CDR3 spans 14 amino acids. Trimming pared 8 bases from V and 1 base from J, leaving 15 bases between. CDR1 is SNHLY, CDR2 FYNNEI, per germline. CDR3 sequence (DNA): TGTGCCAGCTTAGGCGGAGAGATTTCCTACGAGCAGTACTTC. Residues: CASLGGEISYEQYF.

V gene TRBV27 combines with J gene TRBJ2-5; D gene unclear. CDR1 and CDR2 from the germline V gene are MNHEY and SMNVEV (reference sequence). Deletions cut 3 bases from V and 4 bases from J, with 12 bases between. This CDR3 is built from 14 residues. CDR3 nucleotide sequence: TGTGCCAGCAGTTTCTTGGATTCCCGAGAGACCCAGTACTTC. Amino acids: CASSFLDSRETQYF.

The CDR3 reads CASSPTVKTGELFF. The CDR3 DNA follows: TGTGCCAGCAGCCCGACAGTAAAGACCGGGGAGCTGTTTTTT. The V call is TRBV7-6, the J call TRBJ2-2; D may be TRBD1 (5 bases). The CDR3 spans 14 residues. Germline V lookup: CDR1 SGHVS, CDR2 FNYEAQ. The germline V and J ends were trimmed by 5 bases and 5 bases, with 12 bases remaining between them.

The J gene is TRBJ2-7, the V gene TRBV5-8; no clear D. V dropped 0 bases and J dropped 2 bases, with 6 bases sitting between them. CDR1 SGHTS and CDR2 YDEGEE come from the germline V gene. The CDR3 contains 13 residues. CDR3 bases: TGTGCCAGCAGCTTGGTCGGAACCTACGAGCAGTACTTC. Protein sequence: CASSLVGTYEQYF.

The genes are TRBV4-3 and TRBJ2-1; TRBD1 matches at 8 bases. The germline gives CDR1 LGHNA, CDR2 YSLEER. This CDR3 is 15 amino acids long. Trimming took 4 bases from V and 8 from J; bases not matched to a gene: 10. The CDR3 nucleotides are TGCGCCAGCAGCCCCTCCCCAGGGGGCTTTGATGAGCAGTTCTTC. Its translation is CASSPSPGGFDEQFF.

The chain carries TRBV9 and TRBJ2-3, with D uncertain. The CDR3 sequence is 13 residues long. Germline V gives CDR1 SGDLS, CDR2 YYNGEE. The V and J ends lost 3 bases and 5 bases respectively, with 10 bases between them. The CDR3 here is CASSGPREDTQYF. The CDR3 bases are TGTGCCAGCAGCGGACCTAGGGAAGATACGCAGTATTTT. Full variable domain (outside the CDR3, taken from reference TRBV9 and TRBJ2-3): DSGVTQTPKHLITATGQRVTLRCSPRSGDLSVYWYQQSLDQGLQFLIQYYNGEERAKGNILERFSAQQFPDLHSELNLSSLELGDSALYFCASSGPREDTQYFGPGTRLTVL.

V usage is TRBV7-9 and J usage is TRBJ2-7; 9 positions agree with TRBD1. The CDR3 totals 15 residues. The germline CDR1 and CDR2 sequences are SEHNR and FQNEAQ (reference sequence). The V segment lost 4 bases and the J segment 2 bases; nucleotides outside the gene matches: 6. The CDR3 here is CASSWDRAIAYEQYF. As DNA, the CDR3 is TGTGCCAGCAGCTGGGACAGGGCGATCGCCTACGAGCAGTACTTC.

This clone was seen just once. This rearrangement joins TRBV10-2 to TRBJ2-5; the D gene is possibly TRBD2 (5 bases). The ends were cut back, 0 bases at V and 5 bases at J, with 13 bases in the middle. Germline loops: CDR1 WSHSY, CDR2 SAAADI. The CDR3 runs 15 residues. CDR3 sequence reads: CASSESLLVQETQYF. The CDR3 coding sequence is TGCGCCAGCAGTGAGTCTTTACTAGTCCAGGAGACCCAGTACTTC.

The chain is built from TRBV6-4 and TRBJ2-7; 11 bases match TRBD2. The J segment lost 7 bases and the V segment lost 8 bases, leaving 13 bases of the junction unmatched. The germline gives CDR1 MRHNA, CDR2 SNTAGT. CDR3 size: 15 residues. CDR3 loop: CASLPPTSGSKEQYF. In DNA, the CDR3 is TGTGCCAGCCTCCCCCCAACTAGCGGGAGTAAAGAGCAGTACTTC.

The V call is TRBV15, the J call TRBJ1-2; D uncertain. This CDR3 contains 15 residues. The germline CDR1 and CDR2 sequences are LNHNV and YYDKDF (reference sequence). With 3 bases removed from V and 5 bases from J, the gap between germline ends came to 16 bases. The CDR3 bases are TGTGCCACCAGCAGCACAGATCTCGGGAGATATGGCTACACCTTC. Translation: CATSSTDLGRYGYTF.

In nucleotides, the CDR3 is TGTGCCAGTAGTATGAGGGTGACCTACGAGCAGTACTTC. Translated, it gives CASSMRVTYEQYF. The chain links TRBV19 to TRBJ2-7, with D perhaps matching TRBD2 (5 bases). V lost 3 bases, J lost 2 bases, and 8 bases lay in between. CDR1 LNHDA and CDR2 SQIVND come from the germline V gene (reference sequence). CDR3 size: 13 residues. Using reference TRBV19 and TRBJ2-7 for the parts outside the CDR3, the full variable domain is DGGITQSPKYLFRKEGQNVTLSCEQNLNHDAMYWYRQDPGQGLRLIYYSQIVNDFQKGDIAEGYSVSREKKESFPLTVTSAQKNPTAFYLCASSMRVTYEQYFGPGTRLTVT.